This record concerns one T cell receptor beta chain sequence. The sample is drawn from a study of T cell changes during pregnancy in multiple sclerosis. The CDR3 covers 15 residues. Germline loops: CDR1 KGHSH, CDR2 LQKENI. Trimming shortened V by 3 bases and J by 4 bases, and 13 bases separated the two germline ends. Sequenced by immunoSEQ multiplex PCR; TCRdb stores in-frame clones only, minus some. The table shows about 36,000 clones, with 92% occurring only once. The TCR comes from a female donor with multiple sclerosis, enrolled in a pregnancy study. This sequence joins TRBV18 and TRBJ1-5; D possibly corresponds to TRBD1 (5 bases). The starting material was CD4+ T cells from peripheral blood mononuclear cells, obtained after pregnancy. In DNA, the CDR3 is TGTGCCAGCTCACCGGAGACAGCACCGAATCAGCCCCAGCATTTT. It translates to CASSPETAPNQPQHF. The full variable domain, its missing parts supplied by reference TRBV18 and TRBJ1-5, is NAGVMQNPRHLVRRRGQEARLRCSPMKGHSHVYWYRQLPEEGLKFMVYLQKENIIDESGMPKERFSAEFPKEGPSILRIQQVVRGDSAAYFCASSPETAPNQPQHFGDGTRLSIL.